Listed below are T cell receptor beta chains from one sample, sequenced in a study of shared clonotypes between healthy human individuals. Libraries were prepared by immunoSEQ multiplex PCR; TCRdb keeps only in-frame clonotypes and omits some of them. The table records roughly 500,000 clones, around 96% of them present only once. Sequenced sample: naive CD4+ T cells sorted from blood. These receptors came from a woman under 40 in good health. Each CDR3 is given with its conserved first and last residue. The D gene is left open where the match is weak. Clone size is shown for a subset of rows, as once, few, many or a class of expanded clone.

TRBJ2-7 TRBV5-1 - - TGCGCCAGCAGCTTGGAGGCTCGCGTTGGACCCTCCGAGCAGTACTTC CASSLEARVGPSEQYF
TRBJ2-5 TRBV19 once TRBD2 TGTGCCAGTAGCCCCCGTGCGGGAGGAAAAGAGACCCAGTACTTC CASSPRAGGKETQYF
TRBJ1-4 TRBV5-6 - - TGTGCCAGCAGCCTGGATCCGAGTGAAAAACTGTTTTTT CASSLDPSEKLFF
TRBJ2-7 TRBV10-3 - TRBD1 TGTGCCATCACCCCGGGACAGGGGGCCTACGAGCAGTACTTC CAITPGQGAYEQYF
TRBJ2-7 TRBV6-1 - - TGTGCCAGCAGCCCAGGGGTCTTATTATCCCACGAGCAGTACTTC CASSPGVLLSHEQYF
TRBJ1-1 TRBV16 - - TGTGCCAGCAGCCCCAGCCGGGGAGGGAACACTGAAGCTTTCTTT CASSPSRGGNTEAFF
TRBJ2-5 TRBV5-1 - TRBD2 TGCGCCAGCAGCGCTGGTAGCGGGAAAGAGACCCAGTACTTC CASSAGSGKETQYF
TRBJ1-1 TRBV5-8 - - TGTGCCAGCAGCTTGGTTCTGGGGGCCGGCACTGAAGCTTTCTTT CASSLVLGAGTEAFF
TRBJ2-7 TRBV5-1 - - TGCGCCAGCAGCTTGGGGGCTTACGAGCAGTACTTC CASSLGAYEQYF
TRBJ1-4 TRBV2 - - TGTGCCAGCAGCACAACCGGGACCCCTAATGAAAAACTGTTTTTT CASSTTGTPNEKLFF
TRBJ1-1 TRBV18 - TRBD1 TGTGCCAGCTCACTTCAACAGGGGACCGAAGCTTTCTTT CASSLQQGTEAFF
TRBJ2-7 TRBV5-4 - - TGTGCCAGCAGCTTGGCGGGGACCCAATCCTACGAGCAGTACTTC CASSLAGTQSYEQYF
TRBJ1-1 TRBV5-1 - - TGCGCCAGCAGCCCACTGGGGTTAGGGACCGAAGCTTTCTTT CASSPLGLGTEAFF
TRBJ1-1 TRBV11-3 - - TGTGCCAGCAAGCTGGCCACCATCACCGAAGCTTTCTTT CASKLATITEAFF
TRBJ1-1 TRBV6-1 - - TGTGCCATTATGGCGAACACTGAAGCTTTCTTT CAIMANTEAFF
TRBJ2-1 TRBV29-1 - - TGCAGCGTTTCAGTAACCGACGCTGAGCAGTTCTTC CSVSVTDAEQFF
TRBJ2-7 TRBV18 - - TGTGCCAGCTCACCGGCGGAACTCGGAAGCTCCGCCGCCTACGAGCAGTACTTC CASSPAELGSSAAYEQYF
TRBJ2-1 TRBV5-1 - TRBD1 TGCGCCAGCAGCTTGGGACAGGGGGCGAGGAATGAGCAGTTCTTC CASSLGQGARNEQFF
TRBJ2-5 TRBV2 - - TGTGCCAGCAGGACGGGGAGCCCGAAGACCCAGTACTTC CASRTGSPKTQYF
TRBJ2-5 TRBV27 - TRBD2 TGTGCCAGCAGACCTAGCGGGAGTGGGCAAGAGACCCAGTACTTC CASRPSGSGQETQYF
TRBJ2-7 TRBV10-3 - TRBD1 TGTGCCATACGGCAACAGGGGCGCTCCTACGAGCAGTACTTC CAIRQQGRSYEQYF
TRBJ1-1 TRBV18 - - TGTGCCAGCTCACCGGTATCCGAGAACACTGAAGCTTTCTTT CASSPVSENTEAFF
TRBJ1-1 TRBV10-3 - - TGTGCCATCAGTGAGCGGGACGGATTGAACACTGAAGCTTTCTTT CAISERDGLNTEAFF
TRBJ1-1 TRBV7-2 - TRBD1 TGTGCCAGCAGCTTAGGAGCCAGGGGGCCTATAAACACTGAAGCTTTCTTT CASSLGARGPINTEAFF
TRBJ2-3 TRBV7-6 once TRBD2 TGTGCCAGCAGCCCCGCCCCCGGACTAGCATCCGATACGCAGTATTTT CASSPAPGLASDTQYF
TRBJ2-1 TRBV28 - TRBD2 TGTGCCAGCAGGGAACGACGCAGTAGCGGGAGAGATGAGCAGTTCTTC CASRERRSSGRDEQFF
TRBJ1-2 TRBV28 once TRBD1 TGTGCCAGCAGTTTAATCCCAGGGGGCGTTGGCTACACCTTC CASSLIPGGVGYTF
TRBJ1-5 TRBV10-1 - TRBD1 TGCGCCAGCAGCCGGGACAGGGACCAGCCCCAGCATTTT CASSRDRDQPQHF
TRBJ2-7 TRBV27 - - TGTGCCAGCAGCTTCCGACGGGACTACGAGCAGTACTTC CASSFRRDYEQYF
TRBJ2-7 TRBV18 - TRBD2 TGTGCCAGCTCACCCCTAGCGGGGGTCTACGAGCAGTACTTC CASSPLAGVYEQYF
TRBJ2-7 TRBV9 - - TGTGCCAGCAGCGTAGGGGCGCAAGGGCACGAGCAGTACTTC CASSVGAQGHEQYF
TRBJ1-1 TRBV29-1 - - TGCAGCGTTGATCGGGACAACACTGAAGCTTTCTTT CSVDRDNTEAFF
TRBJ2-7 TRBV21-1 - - TGTGCCAGCACCCACAAAGATTCCTGCATCCACGAGCAGTACTTC CASTHKDSCIHEQYF
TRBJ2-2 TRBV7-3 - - TGTGCCAGCAGCCCCCGGACTGAAACCGGGGAGCTGTTTTTT CASSPRTETGELFF
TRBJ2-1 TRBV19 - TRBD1 TGTGCCAGTAGAGCCGGGACAGCCTACAATGAGCAGTTCTTC CASRAGTAYNEQFF
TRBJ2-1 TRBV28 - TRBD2 TGTGCCAGCAGCCCGGGACTAGCGGGAGTTGAGCAGTTCTTC CASSPGLAGVEQFF
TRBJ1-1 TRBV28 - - TGTGCCAGCAGTTCCGGTTGGGACATTAGCACTGAAGCTTTCTTT CASSSGWDISTEAFF
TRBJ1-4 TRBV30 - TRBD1 TGTGCCTGGGGGACAGGGGTGAATGAAAAACTGTTTTTT CAWGTGVNEKLFF
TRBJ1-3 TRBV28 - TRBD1 TGTGCCAGCAGTTCCACAGGGGGCCCGGGAAACACCATATATTTT CASSSTGGPGNTIYF
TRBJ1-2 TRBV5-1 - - TGCGCCATCCGAAACAGGGACAACTATGGCTACACCTTC CAIRNRDNYGYTF
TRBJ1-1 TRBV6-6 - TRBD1 TGTGCCAGCAGTTTTCGGACAGGGGTGAACACTGAAGCTTTCTTT CASSFRTGVNTEAFF
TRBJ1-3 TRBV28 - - TGTGCCAGCAGAGGAAGGAGGGCTGGAAACACCATATATTTT CASRGRRAGNTIYF
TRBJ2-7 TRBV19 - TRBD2 TGTGCCAGTAGACTTAGCGGGAGGACCTTCGAGCAGTACTTC CASRLSGRTFEQYF
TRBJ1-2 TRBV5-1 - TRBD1 TGCGCCAGCAGCAGGGACAGCTATGGCTACACCTTC CASSRDSYGYTF
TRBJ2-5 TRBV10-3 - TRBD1 TGTGCCATCAGCCCCTCCGGGACAGAGGAACCATTTCAAGAGACCCAGTACTTC CAISPSGTEEPFQETQYF
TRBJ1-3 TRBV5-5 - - TGTGCCAGCAGCTTGGCAGTCCTCGGAAACACCATATATTTT CASSLAVLGNTIYF
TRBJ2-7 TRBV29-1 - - TGCAGCGTCCAGGGTGGAGGGGCCCTGCCCTACGAGCAGTACTTC CSVQGGGALPYEQYF
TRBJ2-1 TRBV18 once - TGTGCCAGCTCACCCCCCTCATACGGATGGGACAATGAGCAGTTCTTC CASSPPSYGWDNEQFF
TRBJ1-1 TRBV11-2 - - TGTGCCAGCAGCACCGACTCCTGGGGTAAAGCTTTCTTT CASSTDSWGKAFF
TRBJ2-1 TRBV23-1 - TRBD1 TGCGCCAGCAGTCAAAGAGACAGGGTGTATGAGCAGTTCTTC CASSQRDRVYEQFF
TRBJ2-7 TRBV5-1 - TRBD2 TGCGCCAGCAGCTCGGGACTAGCGGGAGGGCACAGCGGGCAGTACTTC CASSSGLAGGHSGQYF
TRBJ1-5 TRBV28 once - TGTGCCAGCAGTTTAGGGGTGAACCGGCATCAGCCCCAGCATTTT CASSLGVNRHQPQHF
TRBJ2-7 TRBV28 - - TGTGCCAGCAGAACGATGGGTAGGTCCTACGAGCAGTACTTC CASRTMGRSYEQYF
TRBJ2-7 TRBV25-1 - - TGTGCCAGCAGTGACCCCGGAGGCCCTCTCTACGAGCAGTACTTC CASSDPGGPLYEQYF
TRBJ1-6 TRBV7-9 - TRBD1 TGTGCCAGCAGCAACCGGGACAGCAATAATTCACCCCTCCACTTT CASSNRDSNNSPLHF
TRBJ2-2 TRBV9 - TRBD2 TGTGCCAGCAGCGCGTCTAGCGGACACACCGGGGAGCTGTTTTTT CASSASSGHTGELFF
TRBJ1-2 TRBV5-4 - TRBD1 TGTGCCAGCAGCTTGGCCAAGGGACAGGGGGCCTATGGCTACACCTTC CASSLAKGQGAYGYTF
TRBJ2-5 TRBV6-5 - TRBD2 TGTGCCAGCAGTTCCCTAGCGGGAGTCTCCCAAGAGACCCAGTACTTC CASSSLAGVSQETQYF
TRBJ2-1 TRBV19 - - TGTGCCAGTAGTCCCGGGGTTGATGAGCAGTTCTTC CASSPGVDEQFF